This T cell receptor (beta chain) comes out of a study of CD8+ T cells in alopecia areata. For the study at large: Treated patients were scored for severity by percent of scalp affected.

Trimming cost V 4 bases and J 1 base, with 7 bases left between them. The CDR3 consists of 12 residues. Per the germline V gene, CDR1 is SQVTM and CDR2 is ANQGSEA. Treatment noted: oral pan-JAK inhibitor, 5-10 mg twice daily. cDNA prepared by RNA extraction and subsequent reverse transcription served as the template for sequencing. Profiled with immunoSEQ multiplex PCR; TCRdb holds only in-frame clones, not every one. The table lists some 170,000 clones, 58% of them singletons, with around 15% in the top ten. The receptor was isolated from a human donor with alopecia areata. This chain links TRBV29-1 with TRBJ1-1, with D uncertain. The specimen comprised CD4+ T cells sorted from blood, sampled at approximately week 60, from a patient treated with tofacitinib. CDR3 nucleotides: TGCAGCGTTGTTTTCTCGAACACTGAAGCTTTCTTT. Its translation is CSVVFSNTEAFF.